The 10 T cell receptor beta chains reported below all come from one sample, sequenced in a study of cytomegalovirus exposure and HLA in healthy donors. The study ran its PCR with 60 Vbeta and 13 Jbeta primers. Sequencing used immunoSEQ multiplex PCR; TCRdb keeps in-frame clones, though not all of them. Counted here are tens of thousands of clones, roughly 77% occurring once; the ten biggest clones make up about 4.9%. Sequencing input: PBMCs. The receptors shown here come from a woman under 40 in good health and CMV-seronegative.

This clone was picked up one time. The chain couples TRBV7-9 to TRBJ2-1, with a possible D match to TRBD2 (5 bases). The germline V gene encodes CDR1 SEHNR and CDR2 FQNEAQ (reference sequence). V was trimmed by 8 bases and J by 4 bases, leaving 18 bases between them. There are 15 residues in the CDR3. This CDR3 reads CASPQGKGDYNEQFF. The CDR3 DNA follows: TGTGCCAGCCCCCAAGGGAAGGGAGATTACAATGAGCAGTTCTTC.

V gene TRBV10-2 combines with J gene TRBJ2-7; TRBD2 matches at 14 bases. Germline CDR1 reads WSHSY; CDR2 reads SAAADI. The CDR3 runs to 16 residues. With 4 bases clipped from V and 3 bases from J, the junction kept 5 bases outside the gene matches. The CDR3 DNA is TGCGCCAGCAGTGGACTAGCGGGAGGGCCTAGCTACGAGCAGTACGTC. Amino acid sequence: CASSGLAGGPSYEQYV.

In DNA, the CDR3 is TGTGCCAGCAGTGTACAGGGTACGAATCAGCCCCAGCATTTT. The encoded protein is CASSVQGTNQPQHF. The V and J genes are TRBV27 and TRBJ1-5, with D possibly being TRBD1 (6 bases). Germline loops: CDR1 MNHEY, CDR2 SMNVEV (reference sequence). This CDR3 contains 14 residues. The V end lost 5 bases, the J end lost 4 bases, and 12 bases lay between the germline ends.

This CDR3 reads CASSVGTSGSTDTQYF. The CDR3 DNA follows: TGTGCCAGCAGCGTAGGCACTAGCGGGAGCACAGATACGCAGTATTTT. The V and J genes are TRBV9 and TRBJ2-3, with 9 bases lining up with TRBD2. Germline loops: CDR1 SGDLS, CDR2 YYNGEE. The CDR3 covers 16 residues. Unmatched junction bases numbered 2, after V lost 0 bases and J lost 0 bases.

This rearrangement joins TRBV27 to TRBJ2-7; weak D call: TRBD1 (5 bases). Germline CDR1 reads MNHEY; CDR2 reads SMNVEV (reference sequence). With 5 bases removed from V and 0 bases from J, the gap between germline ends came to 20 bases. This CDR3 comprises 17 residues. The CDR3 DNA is TGTGCCAGCAGTCCACCAATGGGGCTCGGCGGCTCCTACGAGCAGTACTTC. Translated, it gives CASSPPMGLGGSYEQYF.

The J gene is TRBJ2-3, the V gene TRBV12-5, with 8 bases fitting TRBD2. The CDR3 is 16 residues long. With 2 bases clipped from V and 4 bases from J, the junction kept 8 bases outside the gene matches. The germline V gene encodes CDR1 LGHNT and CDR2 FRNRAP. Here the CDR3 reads CASGLMSGSRPDTQYF. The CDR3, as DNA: TGTGCTAGTGGTTTGATGAGCGGGAGTAGGCCAGATACGCAGTATTTT.

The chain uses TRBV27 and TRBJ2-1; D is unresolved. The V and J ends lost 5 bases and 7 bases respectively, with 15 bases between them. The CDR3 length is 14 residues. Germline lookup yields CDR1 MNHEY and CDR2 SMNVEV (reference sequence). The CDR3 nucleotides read TGTGCCAGCAGTACCCGGGTAGTCGGGAATGAGCAGTTCTTC. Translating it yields CASSTRVVGNEQFF.

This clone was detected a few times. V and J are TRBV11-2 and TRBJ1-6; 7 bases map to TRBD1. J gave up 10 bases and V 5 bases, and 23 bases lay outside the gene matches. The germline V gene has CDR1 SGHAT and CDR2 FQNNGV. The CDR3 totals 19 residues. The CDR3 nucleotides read TGTGCCAGCAGCACATACATACGACAGGCAAGGGGGCGAAACTCACCCCTCCACTTT. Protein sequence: CASSTYIRQARGRNSPLHF.

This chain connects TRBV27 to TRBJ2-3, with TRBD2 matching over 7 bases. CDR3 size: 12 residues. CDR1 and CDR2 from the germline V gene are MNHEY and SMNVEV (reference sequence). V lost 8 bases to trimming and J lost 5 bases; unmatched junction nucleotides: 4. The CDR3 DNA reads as TGTGCCAGCGGGAGGGCCGGAGATACGCAGTATTTT. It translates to CASGRAGDTQYF.

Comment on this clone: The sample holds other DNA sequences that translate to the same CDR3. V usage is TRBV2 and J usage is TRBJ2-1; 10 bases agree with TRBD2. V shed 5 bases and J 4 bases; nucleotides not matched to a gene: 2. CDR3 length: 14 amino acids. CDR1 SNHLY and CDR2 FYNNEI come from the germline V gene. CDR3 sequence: CASSSSGRYNEQFF. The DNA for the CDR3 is TGTGCCAGCAGTTCTAGCGGGAGATACAATGAGCAGTTCTTC.